Described below is a single T cell receptor (beta chain) sequence and its context. This sample was taken from a study of patients and donors after allogeneic stem cell transplantation. The CDR3 is made up of 14 amino acids. V was clipped by 4 bases and J by 2 bases, with 10 bases between them. The germline V gene encodes CDR1 SGHNT and CDR2 YENEEA. TCRdb re-analysed the RT-PCR reads in MiXCR, keeping a single row per CDR3 protein. The data show roughly 250,000 distinct CDR3 sequences, with around 14% seen just once and roughly 10% held by the top ten. Sequenced sample: blood, either unsorted or a sorted T cell fraction (not recorded which). V usage is TRBV11-3 and J usage is TRBJ2-3; TRBD2 is a possible D gene (5 bases). This sequence originates from a human donor who was either an allogeneic HSCT recipient or a stem cell or donor lymphocyte infusion donor (not recorded which). It is not recorded whose cells these are; they may come from a transplant donor. The CDR3 reads CASSSPGITDTQYF. In DNA, the CDR3 is TGTGCCAGCAGCTCCCCCGGGATCACAGATACGCAGTATTTT.